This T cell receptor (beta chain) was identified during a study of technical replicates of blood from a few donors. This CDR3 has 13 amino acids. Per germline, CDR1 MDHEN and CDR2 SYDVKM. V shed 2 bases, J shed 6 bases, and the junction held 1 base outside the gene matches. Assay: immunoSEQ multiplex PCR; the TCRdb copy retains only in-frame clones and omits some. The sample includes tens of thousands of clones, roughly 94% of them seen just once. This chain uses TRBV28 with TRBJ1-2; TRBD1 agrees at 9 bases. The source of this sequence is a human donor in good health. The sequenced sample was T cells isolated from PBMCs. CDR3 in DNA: TGTGCCAGCAGTTTAGGGACAGGGAATGGCTACACCTTC. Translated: CASSLGTGNGYTF.